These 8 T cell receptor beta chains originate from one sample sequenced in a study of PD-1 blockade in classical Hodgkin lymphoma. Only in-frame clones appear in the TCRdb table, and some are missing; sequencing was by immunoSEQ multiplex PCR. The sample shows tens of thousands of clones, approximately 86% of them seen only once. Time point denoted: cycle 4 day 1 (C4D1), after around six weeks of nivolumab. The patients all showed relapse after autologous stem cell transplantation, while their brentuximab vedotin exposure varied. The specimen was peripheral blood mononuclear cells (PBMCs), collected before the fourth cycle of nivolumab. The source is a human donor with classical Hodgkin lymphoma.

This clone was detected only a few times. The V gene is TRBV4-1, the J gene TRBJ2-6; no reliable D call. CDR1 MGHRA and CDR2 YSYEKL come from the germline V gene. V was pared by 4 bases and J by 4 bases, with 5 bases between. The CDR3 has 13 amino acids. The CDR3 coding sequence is TGCGCCAGCAGCCCTACCGGGGCCAACGTCCTGACTTTC. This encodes CASSPTGANVLTF.

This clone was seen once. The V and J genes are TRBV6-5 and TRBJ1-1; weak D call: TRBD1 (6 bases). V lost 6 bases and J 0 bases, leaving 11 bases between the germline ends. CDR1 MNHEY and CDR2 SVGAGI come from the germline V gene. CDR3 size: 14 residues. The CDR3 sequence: CASSPGTLNTEAFF. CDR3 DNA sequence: TGTGCCAGCAGCCCCGGGACATTGAACACTGAAGCTTTCTTT.

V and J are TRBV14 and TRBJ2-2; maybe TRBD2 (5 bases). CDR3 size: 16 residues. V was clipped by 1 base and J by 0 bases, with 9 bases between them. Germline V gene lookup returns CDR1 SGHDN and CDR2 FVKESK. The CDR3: CASSQVPSPNTGELFF. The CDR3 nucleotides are TGTGCCAGCAGCCAAGTTCCTAGCCCGAACACCGGGGAGCTGTTTTTT.

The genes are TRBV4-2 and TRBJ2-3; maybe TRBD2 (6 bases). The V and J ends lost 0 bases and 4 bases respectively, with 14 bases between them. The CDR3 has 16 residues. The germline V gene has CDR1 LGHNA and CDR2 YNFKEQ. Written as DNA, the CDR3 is TGTGCCAGCAGCCAAGAGATCACGGGAGTGGCAGATACGCAGTATTTT. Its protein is CASSQEITGVADTQYF.

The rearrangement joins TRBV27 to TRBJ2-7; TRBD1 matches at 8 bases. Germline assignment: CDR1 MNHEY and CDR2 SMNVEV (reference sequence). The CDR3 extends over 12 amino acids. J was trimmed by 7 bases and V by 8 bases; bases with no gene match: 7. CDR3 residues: CASGTGGREQYF. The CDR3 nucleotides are TGTGCCAGCGGTACAGGGGGGAGAGAGCAGTACTTC.

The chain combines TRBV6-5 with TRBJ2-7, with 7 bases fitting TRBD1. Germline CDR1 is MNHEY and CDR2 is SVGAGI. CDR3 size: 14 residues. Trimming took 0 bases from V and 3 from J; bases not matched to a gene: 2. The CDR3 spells CASSYSRDSYEQYF. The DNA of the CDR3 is TGTGCCAGCAGTTACTCGAGGGACAGCTACGAGCAGTACTTC.

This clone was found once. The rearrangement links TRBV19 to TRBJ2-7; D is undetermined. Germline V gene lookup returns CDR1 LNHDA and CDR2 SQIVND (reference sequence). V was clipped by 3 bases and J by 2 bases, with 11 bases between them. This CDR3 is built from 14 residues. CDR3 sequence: CASSMPGNAYEQYF. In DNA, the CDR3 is TGTGCCAGTAGTATGCCTGGGAACGCCTACGAGCAGTACTTC.

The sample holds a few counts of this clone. The CDR3 here is CARTRTSGRANTGELFF. Here the CDR3 DNA reads TGCGCCCGTACACGGACTAGCGGGAGGGCGAACACCGGGGAGCTGTTTTTT. The rearrangement uses TRBV5-1 and TRBJ2-2, with 15 bases identical to TRBD2. The length of the CDR3 is 17 residues. Germline V gene lookup returns CDR1 SGHRS and CDR2 YFSETQ. The trim removed 10 bases at V and 0 bases at J, leaving 7 bases unmatched.